This T cell receptor (beta chain) stems from a study of T cell repertoires in cytomegalovirus infection. The overall study: CMV epitopes used comprised recently identified HLA-C-restricted ones and well-studied HLA-B-restricted ones.

TCRdb called the reads again in MiXCR, with one record for every CDR3 protein. The repertoire has about 83,000 distinct CDR3 sequences, around 25% of them found once; the top ten carry 50%. This CDR3 region has 15 residues. Germline values: CDR1 SEHNR, CDR2 FQNEAQ (reference sequence). With V trimmed by 4 bases and J by 3 bases, 5 bases remained unmatched. As for this clonotype: No antigen is known for it.

This TCR was sampled from a human donor in good health (CMV status not recorded). Some clones in this sample may be carry-over from other donors' samples. V and J are TRBV7-9 and TRBJ1-1, with 10 bases matching TRBD1. The source was CD8+ T cells from cultured PBMCs, collected from culture after CMV antigen stimulation. The CDR3 protein is CASSSGQGTDTEAFF. The CDR3 DNA reads TGTGCCAGCAGCTCGGGACAGGGGACAGACACTGAAGCTTTCTTT. The entire variable domain, with the rest obtained from reference TRBV7-9 and TRBJ1-1, is as follows: DTGVSQNPRHKITKRGQNVTFRCDPISEHNRLYWYRQTLGQGPEFLTYFQNEAQLEKSRLLSDRFSAERPKGSFSTLEIQRTEQGDSAMYLCASSSGQGTDTEAFFGQGTRLTVV.